This T cell receptor (beta chain) originates from a study of shared T cell receptors in the human thymus (dated by TCRdb to the early 2020s). General notes on the study: The study examined how the human thymus generates shared, self-reactive T-cell receptor alpha chains.

CDR1 is given as MNHEY and CDR2 as SVGAGI, both from the germline V gene. Reading from cysteine to phenylalanine, the CDR3 counts 14 amino acids. Of all the DNA, just the CDR3 is kept, 42 bases in frame from base 1. Ends trimmed: V by 6 bases, J by 2 bases; bases unmatched to a gene: 7. Notes on this clone: Its target antigen remains unknown. Base qualities were left out, and no much larger clone turns up one base away.

The library came from the immunoSEQ multiplex PCR assay. TCRdb retrieved this table from immuneACCESS and kept in-frame rearrangements only. Not all clones are present; in checked studies, unresolved V genes account for under half, and no reason is known for the remainder. This sample lists just under 550,000 clones; around 78% were detected once. The ten largest clones capture less than 0.015% of the sample. The sample was also reused in another study, on human thymus T cells. As the second publication notes: The donors were immunologically healthy infants in Finland who had open corrective cardiac surgery for congenital heart defects. Thymus tissue was collected as surgical resects that were removed during corrective cardiac surgery. V and J gene segment usage appeared biased in both thymic and peripheral blood repertoires. The related research found that thymic TCR repertoires overlapped highly between unrelated individuals. The study described the TCR alpha and beta repertoires in under ten infant thymus samples and a few matching peripheral blood samples. The cohort included several male and a couple of female infants, with donor ages spanning 7 to 244 days. Thymocytes were mechanically released from the tissue and were stored as pellets of about 9.5-31 million cells at -70 degrees C. A QIAsymphony instrument was used to extract genomic DNA from the frozen cell pellets. The immunoSEQ multiplex PCR assay was used to amplify the TCRB and TCRAD loci from a standardized amount of quality-controlled genomic DNA. The amplicons covered the V(D)J region and were long enough to include the CDR3 and to identify the V and J genes. Amplicon sequencing was performed on an Illumina platform through the commercial immunoSEQ service. Primer bias and sequencing errors were corrected as previously described, and TCRAD and TCRB definitions were based on the IMGT database. Repertoires were analysed with immunoSEQ Analyzer 3.0 and VDJTools, covering basic statistics, V/J segment usage, diversity estimates, rarefaction and pairwise overlap. Chao1, ChaoE, Efron-Thisted, Shannon and inverse Simpson indices were used to estimate diversity, which was also estimated on datasets down-sampled to the smallest sample. For repertoire overlap, CDR3 nucleotide sequence, V gene and J gene had to match strictly, and clustering was done by Jaccard-based multidimensional scaling. Thymus samples yielded on average about 810,000 unique TCRB clonotypes, compared with around 91,000 from blood samples.

The origin of this receptor is a boy under three years old with a congenital heart defect. Donor details come from another sample of the same person, matched by shared clones. Sequencing was performed on thymocytes. The receptor chain draws on TRBV6-5 and TRBJ2-7; 7 middle bases align to TRBD2. The DNA sequence follows: TGTGCCAGCAGACAAACTAGCGAGACCTACGAGCAGTACTTC. This gives the protein CASRQTSETYEQYF.